This T cell receptor (beta chain) was captured in a study of patients and donors after allogeneic stem cell transplantation. TCRdb passed the RT-PCR reads through MiXCR, listing each CDR3 protein once. The sample lists about 960,000 distinct CDR3 sequences; under 20% were seen once. The germline CDR1 and CDR2 sequences are MNHEY and SVGEGT. The length of the CDR3 is 13 residues. V lost 0 bases, J lost 15 bases, and 4 bases stayed unmatched. This sequence joins TRBV6-2 or TRBV6-3 and TRBJ2-1, with 11 bases fitting TRBD2. Sequencing used blood, either unsorted or a sorted T cell fraction (not recorded which). The source of this sequence is a human donor who was either an allogeneic HSCT recipient or a stem cell or donor lymphocyte infusion donor (not recorded which). It is not recorded whose cells these are; they may come from a transplant donor. The CDR3 loop is CASSYSGLADLFF. The DNA of the CDR3 is TGTGCCAGCAGTTACTCGGGACTAGCGGATCTGTTCTTC.